The 2 T cell receptor beta chains below come from one sample, sequenced in a study of Tregs in tolerant kidney transplant recipients. Only in-frame clones appear in the TCRdb table, and some are missing; sequencing was by immunoSEQ multiplex PCR. The sample yields around 52,000 clones, approximately 82% seen once. The sample consisted of CD4+ T cells from blood. Source of these receptors: a human donor in good health.

The J gene is TRBJ2-5, the V gene TRBV5-1; 10 bases align to TRBD2. Losses at the gene ends were 5 bases for V and 3 bases for J; bases not matched to a gene: 7. This CDR3 spans 15 amino acids. CDR1 is SGHRS, CDR2 YFSETQ, per germline. The CDR3 protein is CASRTASGGEETQYF. The CDR3 nucleotides are TGCGCCAGCAGGACGGCTAGCGGGGGCGAAGAGACCCAGTACTTC. The whole variable domain, remainder taken from reference TRBV5-1 and TRBJ2-5, is KAGVTQTPRYLIKTRGQQVTLSCSPISGHRSVSWYQQTPGQGLQFLFEYFSETQRNKGNFPGRFSGRQFSNSRSEMNVSTLELGDSALYLCASRTASGGEETQYFGPGTRLLVL.

The chain employs TRBV7-3 and TRBJ2-2, with D unclear. CDR1 is SGHTA, CDR2 FQGTGA, per germline. This CDR3 contains 15 residues. V gave up 5 bases and J gave up 8 bases, with 18 bases separating them. The CDR3 reads CASSLEAGILGELFF. For the CDR3, the DNA is TGTGCCAGCAGCCTAGAGGCTGGGATACTGGGGGAGCTGTTTTTT. The whole variable domain, filled in from reference TRBV7-3 and TRBJ2-2, reads GAGVSQTPSNKVTEKGKYVELRCDPISGHTALYWYRQSLGQGPEFLIYFQGTGAADDSGLPNDRFFAVRPEGSVSTLKIQRTERGDSAVYLCASSLEAGILGELFFGEGSRLTVL.